This is a list of T cell receptor beta chains from one sample in a study of T cells in localized non-small cell lung cancer. Produced via immunoSEQ multiplex PCR; TCRdb's table is partial and in-frame only. Of 25,000 to 30,000 clones detected, about 90% appear once; the ten largest clones hold 2.8%. The sample in question was peripheral blood, obtained before any cancer treatment. These TCRs come from a woman between 18 and 50 years old with stage I lung adenocarcinoma. The CDR3 runs from the conserved cysteine through the conserved F or W.

TRBJ2-2	TRBV29-1	CSVSVGAGGELFF
TRBJ2-5	TRBV28	CASSSNKFRGLVRGTQYF
TRBJ2-1	TRBV4-1	CASSQEPGLNNEQFF
TRBJ1-1	TRBV5-4	CASSLSNEAFF
TRBJ2-7	TRBV30	CAWRRLAGSYEQYF
TRBJ1-1	TRBV18	CASSLIGTGVGTEAFF
TRBJ1-1	TRBV6-1	CASSETNGLNTEAFF
TRBJ2-7	TRBV9	CASSVAGQGKSHEQYF
TRBJ2-7	TRBV9	CASSAGAGVNEQYF
TRBJ2-2	TRBV7-6	CASSPRTRTNSDTGELFF
TRBJ1-2	TRBV6-1	CASSERTGLYGYTF
TRBJ1-3	TRBV28	CASRGGAAGNTIYF
TRBJ2-1	TRBV7-3	CASSFAGVGEQFF
TRBJ2-1	TRBV11-2	CASSLEAGDNYNEQFF
TRBJ2-5	TRBV6-1	CASTLGGTGQETQYF
TRBJ2-1	TRBV19	CASIGGTSYNEQFF
TRBJ2-7	TRBV18	CASSQQGTNGRYEQYF
TRBJ1-5	TRBV18	CASSPTVDQPQHF
TRBJ1-3	TRBV5-1	CASSPRGDGNTIYF
TRBJ2-2	TRBV5-4	CASTSAGSGGASTGELFF
TRBJ1-3	TRBV5-1	CASTDIPGNTIYF
TRBJ2-1	TRBV18	CASSPTSINEQFF
TRBJ2-1	TRBV7-2	CASSMGSPNYHNEQFF
TRBJ2-2	TRBV5-1	CASSQPRQWSNTGELFF
TRBJ1-1	TRBV2	CASTVDRNTEAFF
TRBJ2-7	TRBV4-3	CASSQDRVLAAKAYEQYF
TRBJ2-7	TRBV29-1	CSVRTSADEQYF
TRBJ2-7	TRBV19	CASSMTRFYEQYF
TRBJ2-5	TRBV7-6	CASSLPRLAGGETQYF
TRBJ1-2	TRBV28	CASSRPGQGADGYTF
TRBJ2-5	TRBV5-5	CASSWGTSGSSEETQYF
TRBJ2-7	TRBV21-1	CASIDGLARRDEQYF
TRBJ1-5	TRBV5-3	CASSLRQGAIQPQHF
TRBJ1-3	TRBV28	CASSVPGNTIYF
TRBJ1-1	TRBV15	CATGVGSSNTEAFF
TRBJ2-3	TRBV10-3	CAISAPGTGSTDTQYF
TRBJ1-1	TRBV6-6	CASSYPGGTEAFF
TRBJ2-3	TRBV7-9	CASSFQGRGTDTQYF
TRBJ2-1	TRBV7-9	CASTTTSGYNEQFF
TRBJ2-2	TRBV29-1	CSVETGGANTGELFF
TRBJ2-2	TRBV5-1	CASSLAGTVDTGELFF
TRBJ2-1	TRBV11-2	CASSLDLSSYNEQFF
TRBJ1-1	TRBV7-9	CASSMKRWNTEAFF
TRBJ2-7	TRBV7-2	CASSWGGTGGEQYF